This TCR beta chain was retrieved from a study of shared clonotypes between healthy human individuals. Overall study results and limits: Among donors, sharing of clonotypes was expected to be affected by sequencing depth.

Germline V CDR1 and CDR2: SNHLY, FYNNEI. The CDR3 has 17 amino acids. Germline trimming cut 7 bases from V and 4 bases from J; bases unmatched to any gene: 10. Assay runs were performed at deep level. Over several immunoSEQ plates, each subset's genomic DNA was distributed in even portions. Assay used: immunoSEQ multiplex PCR; TCRdb lists only in-frame clones, some missing. The table lists 2 million to 2.5 million clones, about 94% of them singletons, with approximately 0.13% in the top ten. With respect to this clone: Its antigen is still unknown.

What was sequenced was naive CD4+ T cells sorted from blood. Stated subset: CD45RA+ positively selected. The clonotype comes from a man aged 18 to 35 in good health. The chain recombines TRBV2 with TRBJ1-6; 10 bases are shared with TRBD1. CDR3 sequence (DNA): TGTGCCAGCACTAGACAGACAGGGGGCGAATATAATTCACCCCTCCACTTT. Translation: CASTRQTGGEYNSPLHF.